This T cell receptor beta chain was obtained from a study of T-cell reconstitution after alpha-beta-depleted transplantation in children. The CDR3 consists of 12 residues. CDR1 and CDR2 (germline): SQVTM, ANQGSEA. V lost 8 bases and J lost 5, with 16 bases in between. This clonotype was detected ten times or more. Using unique molecular identifiers, the investigators prepared the TCRbeta library. MiXCR, applied by TCRdb to the PCR reads, yields one record per CDR3 protein. This table has around 680,000 distinct CDR3 sequences, approximately 17% appearing once. This receptor was obtained from a human donor who donated a stem cell graft to a child with acute myeloid leukemia. Sequences were derived from PBMCs from the stem cell graft donor, sampled from the stem cell graft. The chain carries TRBV29-1 and TRBJ2-7, with no clear D. The CDR3 region is CSFFSTLDEQYF. CDR3 in DNA: TGCAGCTTTTTTTCAACTTTAGACGAGCAGTACTTC.